The 11 T cell receptor beta chains below come from one sample, sequenced in a study of identical twins. MiXCR, run by TCRdb on the 5' RACE reads, gives a single entry per CDR3 protein. The sample yields more than 650,000 distinct CDR3 sequences, less than 7% seen once. Sequenced input: naive T cells sorted from blood. The receptor source for this set is a man aged 18 to 30 in good health.

This clonotype was detected ten times or more. The chain employs TRBV12-3 or TRBV12-4 and TRBJ1-4; 9 positions match TRBD1. The CDR3 spans 15 residues. The V gene end was trimmed by 6 bases and the J gene end by 6 bases; junction bases not matched to a gene: 8. The CDR3 reads CASRAQGAGHEKLFF. In DNA form, the CDR3 reads TGTGCCAGCAGGGCACAGGGGGCTGGGCATGAAAAACTGTTTTTT.

This clonotype was seen only a few times. The chain uses TRBV18 and TRBJ2-7; possibly TRBD2 for D (5 bases). The ends were cut back, 4 bases at V and 3 bases at J, with 16 bases in the middle. This CDR3 is 15 amino acids long. The germline CDR1 and CDR2 sequences are KGHSH and LQKENI. CDR3 sequence: CASSHGRGPGYEQYF. CDR3 sequence (DNA): TGTGCCAGCTCACACGGAAGAGGGCCAGGCTACGAGCAGTACTTC.

V usage is TRBV12-5 and J usage is TRBJ2-5, with D hard to call. The germline V gene has CDR1 LGHNT and CDR2 FRNRAP. Trimming took 3 bases from V and 5 from J, leaving 7 bases between them. This CDR3 is built from 12 residues. CDR3 sequence: CASGLDPETQYF. The CDR3 bases are TGTGCTAGTGGTTTAGACCCGGAGACCCAGTACTTC.

This clonotype was observed a handful of times. The V and J genes are TRBV6-5 and TRBJ2-7; TRBD1 matches 9 bases. Germline V CDR1 and CDR2: MNHEY, SVGAGI. Trimming took 4 bases from V and 5 from J; bases not matched to a gene: 3. The CDR3 length is 13 residues. The CDR3 DNA follows: TGTGCCAGCAGTTGGACAGGGGAGGACGAGCAGTACTTC. Translated, it gives CASSWTGEDEQYF.

This chain connects TRBV9 to TRBJ2-4, with a possible D match to TRBD1 (5 bases). V lost 0 bases to trimming and J lost 7 bases, with 11 bases between them. This CDR3 is built from 14 residues. CDR1 is SGDLS, CDR2 YYNGEE, per germline. CDR3 in amino acids: CASSVDLRANIQYF. The CDR3, as DNA: TGTGCCAGCAGCGTAGATCTCAGGGCGAACATTCAGTACTTC.

The sample holds many counts of this clonotype. The J gene is TRBJ2-5, the V gene TRBV20-1; TRBD2 matches at 11 bases. J lost 2 bases, V lost 0 bases, and 17 bases had no gene match. This CDR3 spans 20 amino acids. Germline V CDR1 and CDR2: DFQATT, SNEGSKA (reference sequence). The DNA of the CDR3 is TGCAGTGCTAGAGATTCTTTCATGACTAGCGGGAACCGGGAACAAGAGACCCAGTACTTC. Protein product: CSARDSFMTSGNREQETQYF.

In this sample, this clonotype turned up many times. At one end the junction does not follow the germline gene, possibly because of a read error. The chain is built from TRBV29-1 and TRBJ2-3; D gene ambiguous. In germline, CDR1 is SQVTM, CDR2 ANQGSEA. The CDR3 spans 8 residues. CDR3: CSVDLFFF. In nucleotides, the CDR3 is TGCAGCGTTGATCTTTTCTTCTTT.

This clonotype occurred a few times. The chain joins TRBV12-3 or TRBV12-4 to TRBJ2-3; D uncertain. V was trimmed by 4 bases and J by 0 bases, leaving 5 bases between them. The CDR3 length is 13 residues. This CDR3 is CASSYRSTDTQYF. The CDR3 nucleotides read TGTGCCAGCAGTTATCGAAGCACAGATACGCAGTATTTT.

This chain connects TRBV5-1 to TRBJ2-1, with D perhaps TRBD2 (6 bases). The CDR3 is made up of 16 amino acids. V lost 0 bases, J lost 9 bases, and 19 bases lay in between. CDR1 SGHRS and CDR2 YFSETQ come from the germline V gene. This chain's CDR3 is CASSLDGSQISSEQFF. The CDR3 nucleotides are TGCGCCAGCAGCTTGGACGGGAGTCAGATTAGTAGTGAGCAGTTCTTC.

The chain joins TRBV23-1 to TRBJ1-6; D unclear. TRBV23-1 is reported as an ORF; its role is uncertain. With 0 bases removed from V and 4 bases from J, the gap between germline ends came to 13 bases. The CDR3 spans 17 residues. DNA of the CDR3: TGCGCCAGCAGTCAATCGGGCCGGACGGAGTATAATTCACCCCTCCACTTT. Its protein is CASSQSGRTEYNSPLHF.

This clonotype was seen many times. The gene calls are TRBV27 and TRBJ2-2; weak D call: TRBD1 (6 bases). V dropped 2 bases and J dropped 6 bases, with 13 bases sitting between them. The CDR3 length is 15 residues. CDR1 and CDR2 (germline): MNHEY, SMNVEV (reference sequence). The CDR3 DNA sequence: TGTGCCAGCAGTTTAAGTCCAGGGGCACCCGGGGAGCTGTTTTTT. Amino acids: CASSLSPGAPGELFF.